The 15 T cell receptor beta chains given below trace back to one sample, sequenced in a study of shared clonotypes between healthy human individuals. This table comes from immunoSEQ multiplex PCR, and its TCRdb copy is limited to in-frame clones, with some not included. The data show more than 550,000 clones, 55% to 75% seen once. Sequencing input: memory CD4+ T cells sorted from blood. As for subset: CD45RA-negative fraction. The receptors originated from a woman under 40 in good health.

The CDR3 DNA reads TGTGCCAGCAGCCCCAGCGGACCGGGACAGGAGTACTTC. This gives the protein CASSPSGPGQEYF. V is TRBV4-2 and J is TRBJ2-7, with TRBD1 matching 8 bases. V shed 4 bases and J 11 bases; nucleotides not matched to a gene: 10. CDR3 length: 13 residues. In germline, CDR1 is LGHNA, CDR2 YNFKEQ.

The V gene is TRBV27, the J gene TRBJ1-2, with 8 bases identical to TRBD1. The CDR3 covers 13 residues. J was trimmed by 9 bases and V by 4 bases; bases with no gene match: 7. CDR1 is MNHEY, CDR2 SMNVEV, per germline (reference sequence). The CDR3 bases are TGTGCCAGCAGTTCAGGGGGCCTGTATCGCTACACCTTC. Its translation is CASSSGGLYRYTF.

This clone was counted at least ten times. The rearrangement joins TRBV7-6 to TRBJ2-7; 9 bases match TRBD1. The germline V gene encodes CDR1 SGHVS and CDR2 FNYEAQ. After removal of 5 bases from V and 6 bases from J, the junction contained 14 bases not matched to a gene. The CDR3 length is 16 residues. The CDR3 sequence is CASSPGIGTGHGEQYF. The CDR3 DNA follows: TGTGCCAGCAGCCCCGGGATCGGGACAGGGCACGGCGAGCAGTACTTC.

This chain joins TRBV5-6 and TRBJ2-2; D perhaps matches TRBD2 (5 bases). The V end lost 0 bases, the J end lost 5 bases, and 8 bases lay between the germline ends. Germline V lookup: CDR1 SGHDT, CDR2 YYEEEE. This CDR3 contains 14 residues. The CDR3 here is CASSLAGVTGELFF. The DNA of the CDR3 is TGTGCCAGCAGCTTGGCCGGGGTAACCGGGGAGCTGTTTTTT.

As DNA, the CDR3 is TGTGCCAGCAGTTTCCGGGACAGCCTATACGAGCAGTACTTC. This translates into CASSFRDSLYEQYF. This sequence joins TRBV28 and TRBJ2-7, with 7 positions matching TRBD1. The CDR3 extends over 14 amino acids. The germline V gene has CDR1 MDHEN and CDR2 SYDVKM. V lost 3 bases and J lost 4; bases outside the gene matches: 6.

This clone occurred a few times. V gene TRBV19 combines with J gene TRBJ2-5; 8 bases agree with TRBD1. The ends lost 5 bases at V and 5 bases at J; junction bases unmatched: 13. The CDR3 sequence is 16 residues long. CDR1 and CDR2 from the germline V gene are LNHDA and SQIVND (reference sequence). The CDR3 DNA sequence: TGTGCCAGTAGTGCCCGGACAGGGTCAGTGAAGGAGACCCAGTACTTC. It encodes CASSARTGSVKETQYF.

J is TRBJ2-2 and V is TRBV28; D gene uncertain. CDR3 length equals 15 residues. Germline CDR1 MDHEN, CDR2 SYDVKM. Deletions cut 5 bases from V and 6 bases from J, with 16 bases between. CDR3 in DNA: TGTGCCAGCAGTCCTCCACCGTTATGGGCCGGGGAGCTGTTTTTT. Its translation is CASSPPPLWAGELFF.

The chain uses TRBV29-1 and TRBJ1-3; D unresolved. This CDR3 contains 13 residues. Germline CDR1 SQVTM, CDR2 ANQGSEA. V lost 6 bases to trimming and J lost 4 bases, with 13 bases between them. The CDR3 sequence is CSVWTARGNTIYF. CDR3 sequence (DNA): TGCAGCGTCTGGACGGCACGAGGAAACACCATATATTTT.

The rearrangement uses TRBV2 and TRBJ2-3; D is possibly TRBD2 (6 bases). The CDR3 is 15 amino acids. Germline CDR1 reads SNHLY; CDR2 reads FYNNEI. V was trimmed by 5 bases and J by 1 base, leaving 13 bases between them. CDR3 amino acids: CASSKLGGRTDTQYF. In DNA form, the CDR3 reads TGTGCCAGCAGTAAGCTGGGAGGACGCACAGATACGCAGTATTTT.

The rearrangement uses TRBV10-1 and TRBJ2-5; 9 nucleotides line up with TRBD2. J was trimmed by 4 bases and V by 5 bases; bases with no gene match: 5. This CDR3 has 14 residues. Germline CDR1 is WNHNN and CDR2 is SYGVQD (reference sequence). CDR3 protein: CASSLAGSPETQYF. CDR3 bases: TGCGCCAGCAGTCTAGCGGGGAGTCCAGAGACCCAGTACTTC.

The chain combines TRBV7-3 with TRBJ2-2, with 7 nucleotides matching TRBD1. This CDR3 has 15 residues. Germline CDR1 is SGHTA and CDR2 is FQGTGA. V lost 4 bases, J lost 5 bases, and 7 bases stayed unmatched. The CDR3 loop reads CASSSGTAFTGELFF. The CDR3, as DNA: TGTGCCAGCAGCTCCGGGACAGCGTTTACCGGGGAGCTGTTTTTT. The entire variable domain, with the rest obtained from reference TRBV7-3 and TRBJ2-2, is as follows: GAGVSQTPSNKVTEKGKYVELRCDPISGHTALYWYRQSLGQGPEFLIYFQGTGAADDSGLPNDRFFAVRPEGSVSTLKIQRTERGDSAVYLCASSSGTAFTGELFFGEGSRLTVL.

The count of this clone is one. This chain links TRBV5-1 with TRBJ1-5; 11 bases map to TRBD1. V shed 4 bases and J 7 bases; nucleotides not matched to a gene: 10. CDR1 is SGHRS, CDR2 YFSETQ, per germline. The CDR3 has 16 residues. The CDR3 is CASSPGDRGKEQPQHF. The CDR3, as DNA: TGCGCCAGCAGCCCAGGGGACAGGGGGAAGGAACAGCCCCAGCATTTT.

The V and J genes are TRBV7-2 and TRBJ2-5; D may be TRBD1 (5 bases). Near its end, the DNA agrees better with TRBJ2-7, so the J call may be wrong. This CDR3 has 12 amino acids. CDR1 and CDR2 from the germline V gene are SGHTA and FQGNSA. CDR3 bases: TGTGCCAGCAGTCCCGACAGCCCCGAGCAGTACTTC. Its translation: CASSPDSPEQYF.

Many counts were recorded for this clone. The chain has TRBV5-1 and TRBJ2-2; no reliable D call. The CDR3 runs 14 residues. V gave up 5 bases and J gave up 4 bases, with 12 bases separating them. The germline V gene has CDR1 SGHRS and CDR2 YFSETQ. CDR3 coding DNA: TGCGCCAGCAGTAACGCCGAAATCACCGGGGAGCTGTTTTTT. Amino acids: CASSNAEITGELFF. The full variable domain, its missing parts supplied by reference TRBV5-1 and TRBJ2-2, is KAGVTQTPRYLIKTRGQQVTLSCSPISGHRSVSWYQQTPGQGLQFLFEYFSETQRNKGNFPGRFSGRQFSNSRSEMNVSTLELGDSALYLCASSNAEITGELFFGEGSRLTVL.

Only a few counts were recorded for this clone. This rearrangement joins TRBV28 to TRBJ2-7, with no clear D. The CDR3 loop spans 15 amino acids. V lost 6 bases and J lost 0, with 15 bases in between. Germline assignment: CDR1 MDHEN and CDR2 SYDVKM. The CDR3 sequence: CASRPLTMSSYEQYF. The CDR3 DNA reads as TGTGCCAGCAGACCACTTACAATGAGCTCCTACGAGCAGTACTTC.